The 30 T cell receptor beta chains below come from one sample, sequenced in a study of CD8 T cells in Susac syndrome. RNA, at roughly 0.45 to 1 ug, was reverse transcribed with random hexamers. TCRdb ran MiXCR on the immunoSEQ multiplex PCR reads and lists one entry per CDR3 protein. This table holds 200,000 to 250,000 distinct CDR3 sequences, around 93% found once. The source material was CD4+ T cells from PBMCs. These receptors all stem from a human donor with multiple sclerosis.

The chain joins TRBV7-2 to TRBJ1-1; no firm D call. Trimming removed 5 bases at V and 4 bases at J, with 14 bases between. The CDR3 is 14 amino acids. Looked up from germline, CDR1 is SGHTA and CDR2 is FQGNSA. CDR3 nucleotides: TGTGCCAGCAGCGACCACGGCGGGGTCACTGAAGCTTTCTTT. Translated, it gives CASSDHGGVTEAFF.

J is TRBJ2-7 and V is TRBV20-1; D is undetermined. The germline V gene encodes CDR1 DFQATT and CDR2 SNEGSKA (reference sequence). V was shortened by 3 bases and J by 0 bases, with 15 bases between the two germline ends. This CDR3 is 15 amino acids long. DNA for the CDR3: TGCAGTGCTAGGGGGTGGACCGGAAGCTCCTACGAGCAGTACTTC. The encoded protein is CSARGWTGSSYEQYF.

The gene calls are TRBV9 and TRBJ2-1; D is ambiguous. V was cut by 3 bases and J by 16 bases, with 17 bases left in between. The CDR3 has 12 residues. Germline assignment: CDR1 SGDLS and CDR2 YYNGEE. The CDR3 DNA sequence: TGTGCCAGCAGCGCCTTCGGGCCACCCGGTTTCTTC. Translation gives CASSAFGPPGFF.

The chain couples TRBV30 to TRBJ1-6, with TRBD1 identical over 7 bases. The junction had 7 bases not matched to a gene; V was cut back by 1 base and J by 7 bases. In germline, CDR1 is GTSNPN, CDR2 SVGIG (reference sequence). This CDR3 contains 15 residues. CDR3 nucleotides: TGTGCCTGGAGTGGGACGACAGGGTCAAATTCACCCCTCCACTTT. Residues: CAWSGTTGSNSPLHF.

J is TRBJ2-5 and V is TRBV20-1; 9 nucleotides agree with TRBD2. Per germline, CDR1 DFQATT and CDR2 SNEGSKA (reference sequence). The CDR3 runs to 14 residues. The V and J ends lost 6 bases and 5 bases, in that order; junction bases with no gene match: 10. CDR3 DNA: TGCAGTGCGAATAGCGGGAGTGCCGGGGAGACCCAGTACTTC. Translation gives CSANSGSAGETQYF.

The V call is TRBV18, the J call TRBJ2-7; D might be TRBD1 or TRBD2, each matching 5 bases. V was shortened by 3 bases and J by 0 bases, with 12 bases between the two germline ends. CDR3 size: 15 residues. The V gene's germline CDR1 is KGHSH and CDR2 LQKENI. CDR3 bases: TGTGCCAGCTCACCTGGTCCAGGGAGCTCCTACGAGCAGTACTTC. This translates into CASSPGPGSSYEQYF.

This chain joins TRBV7-8 and TRBJ2-7; D may match TRBD1 or TRBD2 (5 bases each). Germline-derived CDR1 and CDR2 are SGHVS and FQNEAQ. Trimming took off 5 bases at V and 0 bases at J, with 17 bases between the two ends. CDR3 length equals 16 residues. The chain's CDR3 is CASSTGTTYSSYEQYV. In DNA, the CDR3 is TGTGCCAGCAGCACTGGGACGACCTACAGCTCCTACGAGCAGTACGTC.

The CDR3 spells CSAPPTGRGPQHF. CDR3 DNA: TGCAGTGCTCCACCCACGGGCAGGGGGCCCCAGCATTTT. The rearrangement joins TRBV20-1 to TRBJ1-5, with TRBD1 as a possible D gene (6 bases). Between the trimmed V and J ends, which lost 5 bases and 9 bases, there was a span of 17 bases. The CDR3 length is 13 residues. From germline, CDR1 is DFQATT and CDR2 SNEGSKA (reference sequence).

This clonotype was picked up one time. The chain carries TRBV5-4 and TRBJ2-3; D not certain. The CDR3 length is 12 residues. Germline CDR1 reads SGHNT; CDR2 reads YYREEE (reference sequence). The V end lost 7 bases, the J end lost 2 bases, and 8 bases lay between the germline ends. This chain's CDR3 is CASASYTDTQYF. CDR3 DNA sequence: TGTGCCAGCGCCTCCTACACAGATACGCAGTATTTT.

The chain combines TRBV20-1 with TRBJ2-3, with 8 bases matching TRBD2. The germline gives CDR1 DFQATT, CDR2 SNEGSKA (reference sequence). J lost 4 bases, V lost 6 bases, and 9 bases had no gene match. The CDR3 length is 14 residues. The CDR3 region is CSANPEAGADTQYF. The CDR3 DNA is TGCAGTGCCAACCCCGAAGCGGGAGCAGATACGCAGTATTTT.

The CDR3 loop reads CASSAQGVSYNEQFF. The CDR3 DNA reads as TGTGCCAGCAGTGCTCAGGGAGTATCCTACAATGAGCAGTTCTTC. The chain uses TRBV2 and TRBJ2-1; the D gene could be TRBD1 or TRBD2 (5 bases each). V was trimmed by 4 bases and J by 1 base, leaving 11 bases between them. CDR3 length equals 15 residues. The germline V gene has CDR1 SNHLY and CDR2 FYNNEI.

The genes are TRBV20-1 and TRBJ2-5, with 12 bases lining up with TRBD2. The CDR3 sequence is 17 residues long. The V gene end was trimmed by 3 bases and the J gene end by 4 bases; junction bases not matched to a gene: 12. Per germline, CDR1 DFQATT and CDR2 SNEGSKA (reference sequence). The CDR3 reads CSASELAGGPSAETQYF. In DNA form, the CDR3 reads TGCAGTGCTAGTGAGCTAGCGGGAGGGCCTTCTGCAGAGACCCAGTACTTC.

The chain employs TRBV10-3 and TRBJ2-7; D remains unclear. This CDR3 is built from 13 residues. V lost 10 bases and J 5 bases, leaving 18 bases between the germline ends. The germline V gene has CDR1 ENHRY and CDR2 SYGVKD. Here the CDR3 reads CATGRPSFDEQYF. Here the CDR3 DNA reads TGTGCCACCGGGCGGCCGAGCTTCGACGAGCAGTACTTC.

CDR3 sequence reads: CASSTPSGGQPQHF. CDR3 DNA: TGTGCCAGCAGTACTCCCTCAGGGGGTCAGCCCCAGCATTTT. The chain is built from TRBV28 and TRBJ1-5; 7 bases agree with TRBD1. The length of the CDR3 is 14 residues. The germline CDR1 and CDR2 sequences are MDHEN and SYDVKM. With V trimmed by 5 bases and J by 6 bases, 7 bases remained unmatched.

V usage is TRBV5-1 and J usage is TRBJ1-2; D call uncertain. With 2 bases removed from V and 9 bases from J, the gap between germline ends came to 17 bases. CDR1 is SGHRS and CDR2 is YFSETQ in the germline V gene. The CDR3 totals 14 residues. The CDR3, as DNA: TGCGCCAGCAGCTTATCAGGTTCACCGAGGAGCTACACCTTC. It is translated as CASSLSGSPRSYTF.

The chain has TRBV15 and TRBJ2-5; 7 bases line up with TRBD2. The CDR3 totals 14 residues. Losses at the gene ends were 4 bases for V and 2 bases for J; bases not matched to a gene: 4. Germline V gives CDR1 LNHNV, CDR2 YYDKDF (reference sequence). The DNA of the CDR3 is TGTGCCACCAGCATCCCGGGGGGTCAAGAGACCCAGTACTTC. This sequence encodes CATSIPGGQETQYF.

This chain links TRBV15 with TRBJ2-2; possibly TRBD1 or TRBD2 for D (5 bases each). The V end lost 1 base, the J end lost 0 bases, and 9 bases lay between the germline ends. Per germline, CDR1 LNHNV and CDR2 YYDKDF (reference sequence). CDR3 size: 16 residues. DNA of the CDR3: TGTGCCACCAGCAGAGCGAGGGACCCGAACACCGGGGAGCTGTTTTTT. Translation gives CATSRARDPNTGELFF.

The DNA for the CDR3 is TGTGCCAGCAGTGACCATCCCGGGACACCTAACACCGGGGAGCTGTTTTTT. It specifies CASSDHPGTPNTGELFF. This chain links TRBV25-1 with TRBJ2-2, with D perhaps matching TRBD1 (6 bases). The CDR3 is 17 amino acids. Germline-derived CDR1 and CDR2 are MGHDK and SYGVNS. The V end was cut by 3 bases, the J end by 2 bases, with 16 bases between.

This chain joins TRBV18 and TRBJ1-3; D is undetermined. The CDR3 runs 16 residues. Germline values: CDR1 KGHSH, CDR2 LQKENI. V was trimmed by 3 bases and J by 0 bases, leaving 12 bases between them. The CDR3 is CASSPTISNSGNTIYF. The CDR3 nucleotides are TGTGCCAGCTCACCGACTATTTCCAACTCTGGAAACACCATATATTTT.

The chain is built from TRBV30 and TRBJ1-6, with D possibly being TRBD1 (5 bases). Germline CDR1 GTSNPN, CDR2 SVGIG (reference sequence). The CDR3 totals 16 residues. Deletions cut 3 bases from V and 7 bases from J, with 19 bases between. CDR3: CAWSGIGDGVNSPLHF. CDR3 sequence (DNA): TGTGCCTGGAGCGGGATCGGGGACGGCGTCAATTCACCCCTCCACTTT.

V usage is TRBV19 and J usage is TRBJ2-1; D assignment may be TRBD1 or TRBD2 (6 bases each). The CDR3 contains 14 residues. Germline lookup yields CDR1 LNHDA and CDR2 SQIVND (reference sequence). Trimming took 7 bases from V and 4 from J, leaving 14 bases between them. The CDR3 sequence is CASTRGPSYNEQFF. The CDR3 coding sequence is TGTGCCAGTACCCGGGGGCCATCATACAATGAGCAGTTCTTC.

The rearrangement joins TRBV10-3 to TRBJ2-5, with 9 bases identical to TRBD2. CDR3 length equals 15 residues. The ends lost 8 bases at V and 4 bases at J; junction bases unmatched: 11. Germline loops: CDR1 ENHRY, CDR2 SYGVKD. The CDR3 sequence: CAIVDRRGGRETQYF. CDR3 nucleotide sequence: TGTGCCATCGTTGATCGGCGGGGGGGCCGAGAGACCCAGTACTTC.

This clonotype is a singleton in its sample. J is TRBJ2-3 and V is TRBV19; 7 bases align to TRBD2. The germline V gene encodes CDR1 LNHDA and CDR2 SQIVND (reference sequence). J gave up 4 bases and V 0 bases, and 4 bases lay outside the gene matches. CDR3 length equals 15 residues. CDR3 nucleotides: TGTGCCAGTAGTATAGAAGGCGGGAGTGCAGATACGCAGTATTTT. Translated: CASSIEGGSADTQYF.

This chain connects TRBV7-9 to TRBJ1-6; D gene ambiguous. Trimming pared 5 bases from V and 8 bases from J, leaving 19 bases between. The CDR3 extends over 16 amino acids. The germline V gene encodes CDR1 SEHNR and CDR2 FQNEAQ (reference sequence). The CDR3 DNA reads as TGTGCCAGCAGCACGCCCCCAGGCGCTCTGGATTCACCCCTCCACTTT. Amino acid sequence: CASSTPPGALDSPLHF.

The chain is built from TRBV24-1 and TRBJ1-2; tentative D call: TRBD1 (5 bases). The CDR3 consists of 13 residues. The V end was cut by 0 bases, the J end by 8 bases, with 9 bases between. From germline, CDR1 is KGHDR and CDR2 SFDVKD. The CDR3 sequence is CATSDLRDRGYTF. CDR3 sequence (DNA): TGTGCCACCAGTGATTTGAGGGACCGAGGCTACACCTTC.

This clonotype was detected only once. The V gene is TRBV4-2, the J gene TRBJ1-2; TRBD1 is a possible D gene (5 bases). CDR1 LGHNA and CDR2 YNFKEQ come from the germline V gene. V was shortened by 0 bases and J by 2 bases, with 10 bases between the two germline ends. The CDR3 has 15 amino acids. CDR3 sequence (DNA): TGTGCCAGCAGCCAAGATCCCCGGGGGAACTATGGCTACACCTTC. Translating gives CASSQDPRGNYGYTF.

The rearrangement joins TRBV7-9 to TRBJ2-3, with a tentative D call TRBD1 (7 bases). Germline values: CDR1 SEHNR, CDR2 FQNEAQ (reference sequence). The CDR3 sequence is 16 residues long. Trimming removed 6 bases at V and 2 bases at J, with 18 bases between. CDR3 DNA sequence: TGTGCCAGCAGTCCGCGGAGGGGGCTTAACACAGATACGCAGTATTTT. It specifies CASSPRRGLNTDTQYF.

The V gene is TRBV5-6, the J gene TRBJ1-1; maybe TRBD1 (6 bases). Per germline, CDR1 SGHDT and CDR2 YYEEEE. The germline V and J ends were trimmed by 4 bases and 3 bases, with 13 bases remaining between them. The CDR3 contains 14 residues. CDR3 bases: TGTGCCAGCAGCCGTCGGTGGGGGCACACTGAAGCTTTCTTT. Residues: CASSRRWGHTEAFF.

The rearrangement joins TRBV5-1 to TRBJ2-5, with D possibly matching TRBD2 (6 bases). The V gene's germline CDR1 is SGHRS and CDR2 YFSETQ. Trimming pared 7 bases from V and 5 bases from J, leaving 15 bases between. This CDR3 has 13 residues. The CDR3 here is CASRRASGETQYF. CDR3 DNA: TGCGCCAGCCGACGTGCGAGCGGGGAGACCCAGTACTTC.

This clonotype was detected only once. The gene calls are TRBV18 and TRBJ2-5, with D unclear. The CDR3 consists of 13 residues. V was clipped by 4 bases and J by 5 bases, with 11 bases between them. The germline CDR1 and CDR2 sequences are KGHSH and LQKENI. The CDR3 sequence: CASSLASEETQYF. For the CDR3, the DNA is TGTGCCAGCTCACTAGCCTCCGAGGAGACCCAGTACTTC.